Listed below are T cell receptor beta chains from one sample, sequenced in a study of cytomegalovirus exposure and HLA in healthy donors. Sequencing used immunoSEQ multiplex PCR; TCRdb keeps in-frame clones, though not all of them. The table has about 190,000 clones, 80% to 85% seen once. The sample comprised PBMCs. Receptors were obtained from a woman aged 18-29 years in good health and CMV-seropositive. CDR3s include the opening cysteine and the closing phenylalanine or tryptophan. D genes are given only for firm matches. For some rows the clone size is stated as once, few or many, or as a class when expanded; others skip it.

V	size	J	D	CDR3	DNA
TRBV2	.	TRBJ1-1	.	CASSEAGSLGEAFF	TGTGCCAGCAGTGAAGCAGGGAGCTTAGGTGAAGCTTTCTTT
TRBV10-1	.	TRBJ1-5	.	CASSMTGNQPQHF	TGCGCCAGCAGCATGACAGGCAATCAGCCCCAGCATTTT
TRBV7-2	.	TRBJ2-5	TRBD1	CASSILGTGLQETQYF	TGTGCCAGCAGCATCCTAGGGACAGGGCTACAAGAGACCCAGTACTTC
TRBV6-1	.	TRBJ1-4	.	CASSGERSVEKLFF	TGTGCCAGCAGTGGGGAGAGGTCGGTTGAAAAACTGTTTTTT
TRBV4-2	.	TRBJ1-3	.	CASSQARTAISGNTIYF	TGTGCCAGCAGCCAAGCTCGGACAGCTATCTCTGGAAACACCATATATTTT
TRBV6-6	.	TRBJ1-5	.	CASSYSTSRSQPQHF	TGTGCCAGCAGTTACTCGACCTCCCGGAGCCAGCCCCAGCATTTT
TRBV11-2	.	TRBJ1-3	TRBD1	CASTSGTGEYF	TGTGCCAGCACCTCCGGGACAGGCGAATATTTT
TRBV5-6	.	TRBJ2-1	.	CASSLAGGQRNEQFF	TGTGCCAGCAGCTTGGCTGGAGGGCAGCGGAATGAGCAGTTCTTC
TRBV5-1	few	TRBJ2-3	TRBD2	CASSLGAGATDTQYF	TGCGCCAGCAGCTTGGGAGCGGGGGCGACAGATACGCAGTATTTT
TRBV18	.	TRBJ1-1	.	CASSPQNLNTEAFF	TGTGCCAGCTCACCACAGAATCTAAACACTGAAGCTTTCTTT
TRBV29-1	.	TRBJ1-2	.	CSVEGGENYGYTF	TGCAGCGTTGAAGGGGGGGAAAACTATGGCTACACCTTC
TRBV27	.	TRBJ1-5	.	CASSVRLGGQPQHF	TGTGCCAGCAGCGTCCGACTTGGGGGGCAGCCCCAGCATTTT
TRBV4-2	.	TRBJ2-3	.	CASSQDWEGGPTFHTDTQYF	TGTGCCAGCAGCCAAGATTGGGAAGGGGGTCCTACCTTTCACACAGATACGCAGTATTTT
TRBV6-1	few	TRBJ2-5	TRBD2	CASSSKPSGGETQYF	TGTGCCAGCAGTTCCAAACCTAGCGGGGGAGAGACCCAGTACTTC
TRBV9	.	TRBJ2-7	TRBD1	CASSTGQGSYEQYF	TGTGCCAGCAGCACGGGACAGGGAAGCTACGAGCAGTACTTC
TRBV4-1	.	TRBJ2-3	.	CASSPTRSDTQYF	TGCGCCAGCAGCCCTACCCGCTCAGATACGCAGTATTTT
TRBV5-1	.	TRBJ2-1	.	CASSLDGQYEFF	TGCGCCAGCAGCTTGGATGGACAGTATGAGTTCTTC
TRBV7-8	.	TRBJ1-1	.	CASSSRAGNTEAFF	TGTGCCAGCAGCTCTAGGGCGGGGAACACTGAAGCTTTCTTT
TRBV5-4	.	TRBJ1-3	TRBD1	CASSRSTGVDTIYF	TGTGCCAGCAGCCGATCGACAGGGGTGGACACCATATATTTT
TRBV13	.	TRBJ2-3	TRBD2	CASRASGVDTQYF	TGTGCCAGCCGGGCTAGCGGGGTGGATACGCAGTATTTT
TRBV28	.	TRBJ2-2	.	CASSPNTPPGELFF	TGTGCCAGCAGTCCCAACACCCCCCCCGGGGAGCTGTTTTTT
TRBV5-1	.	TRBJ1-6	TRBD1	CASSRTGVNSPLHF	TGCGCCAGCAGCCGCACAGGGGTAAATTCACCCCTCCACTTT
TRBV5-4	.	TRBJ2-7	.	CASSFPGFEQYF	TGTGCCAGCAGCTTCCCAGGCTTTGAGCAGTACTTC